This record looks at one T cell receptor beta chain sequence and its context. Its matching antigen is unknown. The sample originates from a study of T cells in localized non-small cell lung cancer. Whole-study results and caveats: In uninvolved adjacent lung, T cell clonality reached its highest value, exceeding tumor. Out of the top 100 tumor clones, a median about 50 were seen in adjacent lung.

The CDR3 is 16 residues long. Germline values: CDR1 MNHGY, CDR2 SAAAGT. Trimming left V 5 bases short and J 3 bases short, with 19 bases between. Measured with immunoSEQ multiplex PCR; TCRdb has only the in-frame clones, and not every one. This sample has 2,000 to 2,500 clones; over 20% occur once, and the top ten carry around 21%. The rearrangement links TRBV6-8 to TRBJ2-5; D is undetermined. This receptor was taken from a male donor at least 60 years old with stage II lung adenocarcinoma. Sequences were derived from lung tumor tissue, sampled before any cancer treatment. The CDR3 DNA follows: TGTGCCAGCAGTGAGGACCGTAGCAGGAGAGAAGAGACCCAGTACTTC. As protein: CASSEDRSRREETQYF.